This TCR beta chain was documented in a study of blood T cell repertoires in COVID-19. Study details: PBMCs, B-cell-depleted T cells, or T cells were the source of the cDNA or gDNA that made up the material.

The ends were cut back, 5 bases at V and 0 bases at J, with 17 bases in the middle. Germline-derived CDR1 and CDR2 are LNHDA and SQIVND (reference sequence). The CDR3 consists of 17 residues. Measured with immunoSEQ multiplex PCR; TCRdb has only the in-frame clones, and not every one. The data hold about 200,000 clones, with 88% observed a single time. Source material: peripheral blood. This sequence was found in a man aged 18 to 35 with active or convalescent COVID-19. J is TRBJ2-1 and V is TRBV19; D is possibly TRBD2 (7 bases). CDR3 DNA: TGTGCCAGTAGTGCCCGGGGGGCGGTAACCTCCTACAATGAGCAGTTCTTC. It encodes CASSARGAVTSYNEQFF.